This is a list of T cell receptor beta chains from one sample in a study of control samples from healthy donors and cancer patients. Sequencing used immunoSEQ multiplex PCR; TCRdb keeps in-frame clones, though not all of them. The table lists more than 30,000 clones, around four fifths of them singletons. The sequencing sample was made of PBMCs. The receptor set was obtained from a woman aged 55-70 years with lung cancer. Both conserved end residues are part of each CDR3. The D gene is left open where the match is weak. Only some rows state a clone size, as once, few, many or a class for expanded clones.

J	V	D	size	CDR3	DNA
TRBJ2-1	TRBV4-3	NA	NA	CASSQRWGPGGKYNEQFF	TGCGCCAGCAGCCAACGATGGGGACCAGGGGGGAAGTACAATGAGCAGTTCTTC
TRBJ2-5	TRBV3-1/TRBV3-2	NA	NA	CASSPEVETQYF	TGTGCCAGCAGCCCGGAGGTTGAGACCCAGTACTTC
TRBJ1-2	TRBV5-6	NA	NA	CASSSPGRQGGYGYTF	TGTGCCAGCAGCTCCCCCGGCCGGCAGGGAGGCTATGGCTACACCTTC
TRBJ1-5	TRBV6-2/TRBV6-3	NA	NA	CASTPDRYSNQPQHF	TGTGCCAGCACCCCCGACAGGTATAGCAATCAGCCCCAGCATTTT
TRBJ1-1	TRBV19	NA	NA	CASSIAFSQDTEAFF	TGTGCCAGTAGTATAGCCTTCAGCCAGGACACTGAAGCTTTCTTT
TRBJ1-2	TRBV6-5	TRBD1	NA	CASSYSTGDYGYTF	TGTGCCAGCAGTTACTCGACAGGGGACTATGGCTACACCTTC
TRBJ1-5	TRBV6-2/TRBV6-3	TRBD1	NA	CASSTGDQPQHF	TGTGCCAGCAGTACAGGGGATCAGCCCCAGCATTTT
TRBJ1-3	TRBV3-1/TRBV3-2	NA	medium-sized	CASKVSGGNTIYF	TGTGCCAGCAAGGTGTCCGGTGGAAACACCATATATTTT
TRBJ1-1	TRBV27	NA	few	CASSLWGGNTEAFF	TGTGCCAGCAGTTTATGGGGGGGGAACACTGAAGCTTTCTTT
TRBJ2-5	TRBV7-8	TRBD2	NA	CASSPSGREETQYF	TGTGCCAGCAGCCCAAGTGGGAGGGAAGAGACCCAGTACTTC
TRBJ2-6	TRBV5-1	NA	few	CASSSSSVSGANVLTF	TGCGCCAGCAGCTCGTCAAGTGTTTCTGGGGCCAACGTCCTGACTTTC
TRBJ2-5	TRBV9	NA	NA	CASSVGLVETQYF	TGTGCCAGCAGCGTAGGACTAGTAGAGACCCAGTACTTC
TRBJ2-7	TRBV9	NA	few	CASSPERDYEQYF	TGTGCCAGCAGCCCTGAACGGGACTACGAGCAGTACTTC
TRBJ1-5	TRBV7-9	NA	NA	CASSLVFDSLYSNQPQHF	TGTGCCAGCAGCTTAGTATTCGACAGCCTTTATAGCAATCAGCCCCAGCATTTT
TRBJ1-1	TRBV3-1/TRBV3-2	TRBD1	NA	CASSPPQGGRDTEAFF	TGTGCCAGCAGCCCCCCCCAGGGGGGTAGGGACACTGAAGCTTTCTTT
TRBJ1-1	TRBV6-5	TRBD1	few	CASSSGTGGFTEAFF	TGTGCCAGCAGTTCCGGGACAGGGGGCTTCACTGAAGCTTTCTTT
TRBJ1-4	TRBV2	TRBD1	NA	CASTMQQGRGEKLFF	TGTGCCAGCACGATGCAACAGGGGAGAGGTGAAAAACTGTTTTTT
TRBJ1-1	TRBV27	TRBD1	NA	CASSLDRGPGTEAFF	TGTGCCAGCAGTTTAGACAGGGGACCGGGCACTGAAGCTTTCTTT
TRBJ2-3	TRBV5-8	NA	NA	CASSLERWGTDTQYF	TGTGCCAGCAGCTTGGAGAGGTGGGGGACAGATACGCAGTATTTT
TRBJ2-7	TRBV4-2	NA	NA	CASSPVGGRNEQYF	TGTGCCAGCAGCCCCGTCGGGGGGCGGAACGAGCAGTACTTC
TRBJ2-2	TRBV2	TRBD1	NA	CASSGQGTGELFF	TGTGCCAGCAGTGGACAGGGAACCGGGGAGCTGTTTTTT
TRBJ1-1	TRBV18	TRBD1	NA	CASSPGTVNTEAFF	TGTGCCAGCTCACCCGGGACAGTGAACACTGAAGCTTTCTTT
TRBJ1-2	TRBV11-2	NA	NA	CASSSPRRGPYGYTF	TGTGCCAGCAGCTCCCCCCGTCGGGGCCCCTATGGCTACACCTTC
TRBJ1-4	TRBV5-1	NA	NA	CASSPSGATNEKLFF	TGCGCCAGCAGCCCTTCGGGGGCAACTAATGAAAAACTGTTTTTT
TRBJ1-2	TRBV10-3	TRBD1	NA	CAISEGQGMSGYTF	TGTGCCATCAGTGAGGGACAGGGTATGAGCGGCTACACCTTC
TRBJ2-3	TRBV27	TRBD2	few	CASSLTSAGVSADTQYF	TGTGCCAGCAGTTTAACGTCAGCGGGAGTCTCGGCAGATACGCAGTATTTT
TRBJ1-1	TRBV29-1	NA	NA	CSVEDNGGRTEAFF	TGCAGCGTTGAAGATAACGGGGGGCGAACTGAAGCTTTCTTT
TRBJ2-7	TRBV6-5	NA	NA	CASSSSRGREQYF	TGTGCCAGCAGTTCCTCACGAGGAAGAGAGCAGTACTTC
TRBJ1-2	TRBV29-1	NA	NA	CSVEGTVGYGYTF	TGCAGCGTTGAAGGTACCGTAGGCTATGGCTACACCTTC
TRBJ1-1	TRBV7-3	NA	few	CASSWGPTANTEAFF	TGTGCCAGCAGCTGGGGACCTACCGCGAACACTGAAGCTTTCTTT
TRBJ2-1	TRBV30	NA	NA	CAWTRGDNEQFF	TGTGCCTGGACCAGGGGCGACAATGAGCAGTTCTTC
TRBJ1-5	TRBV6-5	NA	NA	CASSSLYSNQPQHF	TGTGCCAGCAGTTCCCTGTATAGCAATCAGCCCCAGCATTTT
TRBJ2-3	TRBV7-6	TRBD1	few	CATTNRGSSTDTQYF	TGTGCCACTACAAACAGGGGTTCTAGCACAGATACGCAGTATTTT
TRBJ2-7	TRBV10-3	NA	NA	CAISVGGRGYEQYF	TGTGCCATCAGTGTGGGCGGACGGGGTTACGAGCAGTACTTC
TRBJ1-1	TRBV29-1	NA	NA	CSVEDLQGFDTEAFF	TGCAGCGTTGAAGATCTTCAGGGGTTTGACACTGAAGCTTTCTTT
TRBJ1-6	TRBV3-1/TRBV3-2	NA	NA	CASSQEGGWSPLHF	TGTGCCAGCAGCCAAGAAGGGGGGTGGTCACCCCTCCACTTT
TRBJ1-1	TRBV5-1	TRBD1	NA	CASSFDRGDRAFF	TGCGCCAGCAGCTTCGACAGGGGAGATAGGGCTTTCTTT
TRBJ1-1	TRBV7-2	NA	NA	CASSLTGMNTEAFF	TGTGCCAGCAGCTTAACAGGGATGAACACTGAAGCTTTCTTT
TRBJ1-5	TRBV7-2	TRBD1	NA	CASSFAPGGLSQPQHF	TGTGCCAGCAGCTTCGCTCCAGGGGGCTTAAGTCAGCCCCAGCATTTT
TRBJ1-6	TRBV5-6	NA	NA	CASSLDRANSPLHF	TGTGCCAGCAGCTTGGACAGGGCTAATTCACCCCTCCACTTT
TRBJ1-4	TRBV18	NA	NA	CASSLGRNEKLFF	TGTGCCAGCTCATTGGGCCGGAATGAAAAACTGTTTTTT